The 15 T cell receptor beta chains given below trace back to one sample, sequenced in a study of cytomegalovirus exposure and HLA in healthy donors. The data were produced by immunoSEQ multiplex PCR, yet TCRdb's version contains in-frame clones alone and is incomplete. In the table there are 45,000 to 60,000 clones, more than 85% of which are singletons. Source material: PBMCs. All receptors derive from a woman aged 18-30 years in good health and CMV-seronegative.

This chain links TRBV30 with TRBJ1-2; no definite D call. The CDR3 covers 13 residues. Germline CDR1 is GTSNPN and CDR2 is SVGIG (reference sequence). Trimming took off 2 bases at V and 4 bases at J, with 11 bases between the two ends. The CDR3 DNA reads as TGTGCCTGGAGTCCCCCGCAGTTCTATGGCTACACCTTC. It codes for CAWSPPQFYGYTF.

The V call is TRBV2, the J call TRBJ1-1; D gene ambiguous. V was pared by 1 base and J by 0 bases, with 15 bases between. CDR1 SNHLY and CDR2 FYNNEI come from the germline V gene. The CDR3 extends over 17 amino acids. The CDR3 protein is CASSEVYRFLMNTEAFF. CDR3 nucleotides: TGTGCCAGCAGTGAAGTATATAGATTTCTCATGAACACTGAAGCTTTCTTT.

This chain joins TRBV4-3 and TRBJ2-1, with TRBD2 matching over 14 bases. Germline assignment: CDR1 LGHNA and CDR2 YSLEER. The CDR3 is 15 residues long. The V segment lost 8 bases and the J segment 8 bases; nucleotides outside the gene matches: 8. The CDR3 spells CASQQTSGRAHEQFF. In DNA form, the CDR3 reads TGCGCCAGCCAGCAGACTAGCGGGAGGGCCCATGAGCAGTTCTTC.

V is TRBV19 and J is TRBJ1-1, with D hard to call. V shed 6 bases and J shed 1 base, with 12 bases lying between them. The length of the CDR3 is 14 residues. Germline CDR1 is LNHDA and CDR2 is SQIVND (reference sequence). CDR3 bases: TGTGCCAGTAGCGCAATCCATAGGAACACTGAAGCTTTCTTT. Translating gives CASSAIHRNTEAFF.

The chain carries TRBV5-4 and TRBJ2-3, with a possible D match to TRBD2 (7 bases). From germline, CDR1 is SGHNT and CDR2 YYREEE (reference sequence). CDR3 length: 19 residues. V shed 5 bases and J shed 4 bases, with 29 bases lying between them. The CDR3 DNA reads TGTGCCAGCAGAGCCCCGGGGGGCCCGAGTATGGGAGTACCAGATACGCAGTATTTT. Translating it yields CASRAPGGPSMGVPDTQYF.

This rearrangement joins TRBV19 to TRBJ1-1; maybe TRBD1 (5 bases). The germline CDR1 and CDR2 sequences are LNHDA and SQIVND (reference sequence). This CDR3 is 11 amino acids long. Between the trimmed V and J ends, which lost 7 bases and 8 bases, there was a span of 11 bases. CDR3 sequence reads: CASNQGFEAFF. Written as DNA, the CDR3 is TGTGCCAGTAACCAGGGTTTCGAAGCTTTCTTT.

The genes are TRBV13 and TRBJ1-1, with 10 nucleotides matching TRBD1. Germline loops: CDR1 PRHDT, CDR2 FYEKMQ (reference sequence). This CDR3 spans 16 amino acids. With V trimmed by 4 bases and J by 3 bases, 8 bases remained unmatched. As DNA, the CDR3 is TGTGCCAGCAGCTCCCGACAGGGGGCGAAGGACACTGAAGCTTTCTTT. It is translated as CASSSRQGAKDTEAFF.

This clone was picked up one time. The rearrangement joins TRBV10-3 to TRBJ1-2, with D possibly TRBD1 on 6 matching bases. The V and J ends lost 10 bases and 4 bases respectively, with 13 bases between them. The germline gives CDR1 ENHRY, CDR2 SYGVKD. The CDR3 covers 12 residues. This chain's CDR3 is CATGVGLYGYTF. Written as DNA, the CDR3 is TGTGCCACAGGGGTGGGGCTCTATGGCTACACCTTC.

In DNA form, the CDR3 reads TGTGCCAGCAGGCCCAGACAGGCGCACCTAGAGACCCAGTACTTC. Translated, it gives CASRPRQAHLETQYF. The chain carries TRBV11-1 and TRBJ2-5, with a weak D call TRBD1 (6 bases). The CDR3 loop spans 15 amino acids. Trimming cost V 6 bases and J 4 bases, with 18 bases left between them. Per germline, CDR1 SGHAT and CDR2 FQDESV (reference sequence).

This chain connects TRBV7-2 to TRBJ2-2; 12 positions agree with TRBD2. After removal of 4 bases from V and 5 bases from J, the junction contained 11 bases not matched to a gene. Germline-derived CDR1 and CDR2 are SGHTA and FQGNSA. The CDR3 is 18 amino acids. The CDR3 bases are TGTGCCAGCAGCTCGCATGGACTAGCGGGATTAGGAACCGGGGAGCTGTTTTTT. This codes for CASSSHGLAGLGTGELFF.

This chain joins TRBV4-2 and TRBJ1-4; 9 bases align to TRBD1. V lost 3 bases to trimming and J lost 8 bases; unmatched junction nucleotides: 7. From germline, CDR1 is LGHNA and CDR2 YNFKEQ. The length of the CDR3 is 15 residues. CDR3 loop: CASSHRTGAEEKLFF. The CDR3 DNA follows: TGTGCCAGCAGCCACAGGACAGGGGCAGAGGAAAAACTGTTTTTT.

The chain has TRBV4-2 and TRBJ2-3; D is unresolved. Looked up from germline, CDR1 is LGHNA and CDR2 is YNFKEQ. Trimming shortened V by 4 bases and J by 0 bases, and 11 bases separated the two germline ends. The length of the CDR3 is 15 residues. CDR3 sequence (DNA): TGTGCCAGCAGCCTGCACAAGTCTAGCACAGATACGCAGTATTTT. Protein product: CASSLHKSSTDTQYF.

V usage is TRBV10-3 and J usage is TRBJ2-5; D might be TRBD1 (6 bases). This CDR3 has 14 residues. Germline CDR1 and CDR2: ENHRY and SYGVKD. Trimming cost V 5 bases and J 4 bases, with 14 bases left between them. CDR3 sequence reads: CAISHDRFTETQYF. The CDR3 nucleotides read TGTGCCATCAGTCACGACAGGTTCACAGAGACCCAGTACTTC.

The rearrangement links TRBV19 to TRBJ1-3, with D perhaps TRBD1 (6 bases). The CDR3 runs 18 residues. Trimming left V 6 bases short and J 2 bases short, with 23 bases between. Per the germline V gene, CDR1 is LNHDA and CDR2 is SQIVND (reference sequence). CDR3 region: CASSKSYREDLAGNTIYF. In nucleotides, the CDR3 is TGTGCCAGTAGCAAGTCATACAGGGAAGACCTTGCTGGAAACACCATATATTTT.

The V call is TRBV9, the J call TRBJ2-3; the match to TRBD2 covers 12 bases. The V gene end was trimmed by 1 base and the J gene end by 4 bases; junction bases not matched to a gene: 1. Germline CDR1 reads SGDLS; CDR2 reads YYNGEE. The CDR3 is made up of 15 amino acids. CDR3 protein: CASSVLAGGPDTQYF. CDR3 nucleotide sequence: TGTGCCAGCAGCGTACTAGCGGGGGGGCCAGATACGCAGTATTTT.